The 8 T cell receptor beta chains below come from one sample, sequenced in a study of siplizumab effects on memory and regulatory T cells. Clones were sequenced by immunoSEQ multiplex PCR, and TCRdb holds only the in-frame ones, with some missing. The sample includes about 97,000 clones, about 93% of them seen just once. The sample taken for sequencing was non-Treg CD4+ T cells sorted from blood. Receptors originate from a human donor in good health.

V usage is TRBV5-1 and J usage is TRBJ2-3; D tentatively reads TRBD1 or TRBD2 (5 bases each). Germline V lookup: CDR1 SGHRS, CDR2 YFSETQ. V was clipped by 2 bases and J by 1 base, with 8 bases between them. This CDR3 is 14 amino acids long. CDR3 DNA: TGCGCCAGCAGCTTAGGGACCCGCACAGATACGCAGTATTTT. Translated, it gives CASSLGTRTDTQYF.

The chain couples TRBV5-1 to TRBJ2-5, with D unclear. Germline-derived CDR1 and CDR2 are SGHRS and YFSETQ. Deletions cut 0 bases from V and 4 bases from J, with 22 bases between. CDR3 length: 18 residues. The CDR3 DNA sequence: TGCGCCAGCAGCTTGGCTGAAGTGGGGTTTGCCCCGCCAGAGACCCAGTACTTC. It translates to CASSLAEVGFAPPETQYF. The full variable domain, its missing parts supplied by reference TRBV5-1 and TRBJ2-5, is KAGVTQTPRYLIKTRGQQVTLSCSPISGHRSVSWYQQTPGQGLQFLFEYFSETQRNKGNFPGRFSGRQFSNSRSEMNVSTLELGDSALYLCASSLAEVGFAPPETQYFGPGTRLLVL.

As to this clone: Distinct nucleotide sequences in the sample also encode this CDR3. The chain carries TRBV5-1 and TRBJ1-2; 9 nucleotides line up with TRBD1. The germline CDR1 and CDR2 sequences are SGHRS and YFSETQ. The CDR3 is made up of 14 amino acids. V gave up 4 bases and J gave up 5 bases; unmatched junction bases: 6. The CDR3 protein is CASSPGDRAYGYTF. DNA for the CDR3: TGCGCCAGCAGCCCTGGGGACAGGGCGTATGGCTACACCTTC. Together with reference TRBV5-1 and TRBJ1-2, the CDR3 gives the full variable domain: KAGVTQTPRYLIKTRGQQVTLSCSPISGHRSVSWYQQTPGQGLQFLFEYFSETQRNKGNFPGRFSGRQFSNSRSEMNVSTLELGDSALYLCASSPGDRAYGYTFGSGTRLTVV.

J is TRBJ2-4 and V is TRBV4-3; 7 nucleotides agree with TRBD1. Germline loops: CDR1 LGHNA, CDR2 YSLEER. This CDR3 spans 16 amino acids. With 2 bases clipped from V and 8 bases from J, the junction kept 12 bases outside the gene matches. As DNA, the CDR3 is TGCGCCAGCAGCCAAAACGGGCCCTTAACAGGGGACATTCAGTACTTC. Protein product: CASSQNGPLTGDIQYF.

The chain is built from TRBV19 and TRBJ1-3; no clear D gene. Trimming cost V 10 bases and J 0 bases, with 16 bases left between them. The CDR3 is made up of 15 amino acids. Germline CDR1 LNHDA, CDR2 SQIVND (reference sequence). Written as DNA, the CDR3 is TGTGCCACCAGAACCACAGCCAGCTCTGGAAACACCATATATTTT. It yields the protein CATRTTASSGNTIYF.

The CDR3 region is CASSSSGPEQYF. The CDR3 DNA sequence: TGTGCCAGCAGTTCTAGCGGGCCTGAGCAGTACTTC. The chain recombines TRBV6-6 with TRBJ2-7; 8 nucleotides line up with TRBD2. From germline, CDR1 is MNHNY and CDR2 SVGAGI (reference sequence). Trimming removed 4 bases from V and 7 bases from J; junction bases left unmatched: 3. The CDR3 loop spans 12 amino acids.

V gene TRBV21-1 combines with J gene TRBJ2-7. TRBV21-1 is reported as a pseudogene. This CDR3 has 16 amino acids. As DNA, the CDR3 is TGTGCCAGCAGCAAAGATACGGCAGATGCTTCCTACGAGCAGTACTTC. Amino acids: CASSKDTADASYEQYF.

This sequence joins TRBV18 and TRBJ1-1; D is unclear. Per the germline V gene, CDR1 is KGHSH and CDR2 is LQKENI. Trimming removed 8 bases at V and 0 bases at J, with 10 bases between. The CDR3 has 13 residues. The CDR3 bases are TGTGCCAGCCTTGCTGCCTTGAACACTGAAGCTTTCTTT. It encodes CASLAALNTEAFF.